This section outlines one TCR beta chain sequence together with its context. Antigen specificity is unknown. The entry originates in a study of CD8+ T cells in alopecia areata. Treatment denoted: oral pan-JAK inhibitor, 5-10 mg twice daily. Both peripheral blood and punch biopsies of lesional scalp skin were obtained from patients who had alopecia areata. It was cDNA, reverse transcribed from extracted RNA, that served as the sequencing template. Assay used: immunoSEQ multiplex PCR; TCRdb lists only in-frame clones, some missing. The data show approximately 200,000 clones, 55% to 70% seen once. Study-wide points: Sequenced scalp T cells also include alphabeta T cells resident in normal skin.

Trimming took 0 bases from V and 10 from J; bases not matched to a gene: 6. CDR1 and CDR2 (germline): SGHTA, FQGNSA. The CDR3 length is 14 residues. The material was CD4+ T cells sorted from blood, obtained at week 4, from a patient treated with tofacitinib. The chain couples TRBV7-2 to TRBJ2-1; 7 bases align to TRBD2. This TCR was sampled from a human donor with alopecia areata. CDR3 protein: CASSLAARLAEQFF. CDR3 DNA sequence: TGTGCCAGCAGCTTAGCGGCCAGACTAGCAGAGCAGTTCTTC. Complete variable domain (other parts from reference TRBV7-2 and TRBJ2-1): GAGVSQSPSNKVTEKGKDVELRCDPISGHTALYWYRQSLGQGLEFLIYFQGNSAPDKSGLPSDRFSAERTGGSVSTLTIQRTQQEDSAVYLCASSLAARLAEQFFGPGTRLTVL.